These 15 T cell receptor beta chains came from one sample sequenced in a study of T cell responses to AZD1222 COVID-19 vaccine. Data came from immunoSEQ multiplex PCR; TCRdb stores just in-frame clones and leaves some out. Among over 150,000 clones listed, about 91% were seen once. This material consisted of peripheral blood, taken on day 0 of MenACWY control vaccination. The receptors originated from an adult in good health.

The rearrangement joins TRBV12-3 or TRBV12-4 to TRBJ1-6, with D possibly matching TRBD1 (5 bases). This CDR3 is built from 13 residues. Trimming shortened V by 2 bases and J by 7 bases, and 6 bases separated the two germline ends. The CDR3 sequence: CASSLRGNSPLHF. CDR3 coding DNA: TGTGCCAGCAGTTTACGGGGCAATTCACCCCTCCACTTT.

The V call is TRBV28, the J call TRBJ2-5, with 10 nucleotides matching TRBD1. The germline gives CDR1 MDHEN, CDR2 SYDVKM. The V and J ends lost 5 bases and 7 bases, in that order; junction bases with no gene match: 7. The CDR3 loop spans 14 amino acids. CDR3 bases: TGTGCCAGCAGTCCGGGACAGGGGAGGGGGACCCAGTACTTC. It specifies CASSPGQGRGTQYF. The variable domain in full, with the rest retrieved from reference TRBV28 and TRBJ2-5, is DVKVTQSSRYLVKRTGEKVFLECVQDMDHENMFWYRQDPGLGLRLIYFSYDVKMKEKGDIPEGYSVSREKKERFSLILESASTNQTSMYLCASSPGQGRGTQYFGPGTRLLVL.

This chain links TRBV6-5 with TRBJ2-7; 7 bases are shared with TRBD1. Germline trimming cut 2 bases from V and 4 bases from J; bases unmatched to any gene: 8. This CDR3 is built from 15 residues. The V gene's germline CDR1 is MNHEY and CDR2 SVGAGI. CDR3 sequence (DNA): TGTGCCAGCAGTTACGGGGCAGGGGGTAGTTACGAGCAGTACTTC. This encodes CASSYGAGGSYEQYF.

The chain carries TRBV10-3 and TRBJ1-1; D unresolved. V lost 5 bases and J 3 bases, leaving 22 bases between the germline ends. Germline CDR1 reads ENHRY; CDR2 reads SYGVKD. CDR3 size: 17 residues. The CDR3: CAISQTDPWTPDTEAFF. CDR3 nucleotides: TGTGCCATCAGTCAAACCGACCCTTGGACCCCGGACACTGAAGCTTTCTTT.

This sequence joins TRBV5-1 and TRBJ2-1; D unresolved. The V end was cut by 0 bases, the J end by 0 bases, with 13 bases between. The CDR3 totals 17 residues. Germline values: CDR1 SGHRS, CDR2 YFSETQ. The CDR3 loop reads CASSLGQRNPSYNEQFF. The CDR3, as DNA: TGCGCCAGCAGCTTGGGGCAGAGGAACCCCTCCTACAATGAGCAGTTCTTC. The full variable domain, rest sourced from reference TRBV5-1 and TRBJ2-1, is KAGVTQTPRYLIKTRGQQVTLSCSPISGHRSVSWYQQTPGQGLQFLFEYFSETQRNKGNFPGRFSGRQFSNSRSEMNVSTLELGDSALYLCASSLGQRNPSYNEQFFGPGTRLTVL.

The rearrangement links TRBV12-3 or TRBV12-4 to TRBJ1-5; no definite D call. CDR3 size: 13 residues. V shed 3 bases and J shed 6 bases, with 9 bases lying between them. CDR3 in amino acids: CASSFQEFQPQHF. CDR3 nucleotides: TGTGCCAGCAGTTTTCAGGAATTTCAGCCCCAGCATTTT.

V usage is TRBV19 and J usage is TRBJ2-1; D may be TRBD2 (5 bases). Germline CDR1 reads LNHDA; CDR2 reads SQIVND (reference sequence). V dropped 3 bases and J dropped 9 bases, with 15 bases sitting between them. This CDR3 is 14 amino acids long. CDR3 DNA: TGTGCCAGTAGTATCGCCTTACTAGAGTCTGAGCAGTTCTTC. This codes for CASSIALLESEQFF.

In nucleotides, the CDR3 is TGTGCCAGTAGTATCCGGGGGGTCGGGACTGAAGCTTTCTTT. Its protein product is CASSIRGVGTEAFF. This chain connects TRBV19 to TRBJ1-1; tentative D call: TRBD1 (5 bases). Germline loops: CDR1 LNHDA, CDR2 SQIVND (reference sequence). Between the trimmed V and J ends, which lost 3 bases and 5 bases, there was a span of 13 bases. The CDR3 is 14 amino acids.

This chain connects TRBV9 to TRBJ2-5; 8 nucleotides agree with TRBD1. CDR3 length: 17 residues. The V and J ends lost 3 bases and 7 bases, in that order; junction bases with no gene match: 17. Germline V gene sequence: CDR1 SGDLS, CDR2 YYNGEE. The CDR3 DNA follows: TGTGCCAGCAGCGCTCAGGTGGGACAGGAGGGTTGGTGGACCCAGTACTTC. This codes for CASSAQVGQEGWWTQYF.

The rearrangement joins TRBV5-6 to TRBJ2-5; no definite D call. Deletions cut 0 bases from V and 2 bases from J, with 8 bases between. CDR3 length equals 14 residues. The germline V gene encodes CDR1 SGHDT and CDR2 YYEEEE. The chain's CDR3 is CASSLDLRQETQYF. The CDR3 DNA reads as TGTGCCAGCAGCTTGGACCTCAGACAAGAGACCCAGTACTTC.

This clone was seen only once. This sequence joins TRBV7-2 and TRBJ1-2; TRBD1 matches 8 bases. The CDR3 length is 14 residues. Germline V gives CDR1 SGHTA, CDR2 FQGNSA. V lost 3 bases, J lost 4 bases, and 4 bases stayed unmatched. The CDR3 nucleotides read TGTGCCAGCAGCTTTACAGGGGGTCCCTATGGCTACACCTTC. Translating gives CASSFTGGPYGYTF.

This chain uses TRBV7-2 with TRBJ2-5, with TRBD2 matching 14 bases. The germline CDR1 and CDR2 sequences are SGHTA and FQGNSA. Trimming took 0 bases from V and 3 from J; bases not matched to a gene: 0. The CDR3 has 16 amino acids. CDR3 loop: CASSLAGLAGEETQYF. CDR3 sequence (DNA): TGTGCCAGCAGCTTAGCGGGACTAGCGGGAGAAGAGACCCAGTACTTC.

This sequence joins TRBV6-5 and TRBJ2-2, with D perhaps matching TRBD1 (5 bases). CDR3 size: 15 residues. The V end lost 2 bases, the J end lost 5 bases, and 12 bases lay between the germline ends. Germline lookup yields CDR1 MNHEY and CDR2 SVGAGI. This CDR3 reads CASSYRQGNTGELFF. CDR3 nucleotide sequence: TGTGCCAGCAGTTACCGTCAGGGAAATACCGGGGAGCTGTTTTTT.

The chain is built from TRBV9 and TRBJ2-5; D may be TRBD2 (6 bases). Germline V gene sequence: CDR1 SGDLS, CDR2 YYNGEE. The germline V and J ends were trimmed by 4 bases and 4 bases, with 20 bases remaining between them. This CDR3 is 16 amino acids long. CDR3 protein: CASSPSLLLAGETQYF. The CDR3 coding sequence is TGTGCCAGCAGCCCATCCCTTCTACTAGCAGGAGAGACCCAGTACTTC.

V gene TRBV24-1 combines with J gene TRBJ2-3, with unresolved D. The germline gives CDR1 KGHDR, CDR2 SFDVKD. V lost 0 bases and J 2 bases, leaving 5 bases between the germline ends. CDR3 size: 14 residues. The CDR3: CATSDLGFTDTQYF. The CDR3 DNA follows: TGTGCCACCAGTGATTTGGGGTTCACAGATACGCAGTATTTT.